A single sample gave rise to the 27 T cell receptor beta chains below, sequenced in a study of blood T cell repertoires in COVID-19 (dated by TCRdb to between 2020 and 2021). The library was built by means of the immunoSEQ multiplex PCR assay. TCRdb re-hosts the immuneACCESS table, in-frame sequences only. Its copies lack some clones; in the studies checked, an unresolved V gene accounts for under half of them, and the cause for the rest is not known. The sample records approximately 180,000 clones, roughly 88% of which are singletons. The ten most abundant clones make up 2.5% to 3.5% of the sample. The sequenced material came from peripheral blood. The receptors here all came from a man between 60 and 75 years old with acute or convalescent COVID-19.

The chain joins TRBV4-1 to TRBJ2-7, with 12 bases matching TRBD1. The CDR3 consists of 16 residues. CDR1 and CDR2 from the germline V gene are MGHRA and YSYEKL. V lost 5 bases to trimming and J lost 7 bases; unmatched junction nucleotides: 12. CDR3: CASSFLSGTGGREQYF. The CDR3 DNA reads as TGCGCCAGCAGCTTTCTCAGTGGGACAGGGGGCCGGGAGCAGTACTTC.

This clone was seen a single time. This chain links TRBV28 with TRBJ2-1; 12 bases are a match to TRBD2. Germline values: CDR1 MDHEN, CDR2 SYDVKM. CDR3 length equals 15 residues. Trimming at V came to 3 bases and at J to 8 bases, leaving 5 bases not matched to a gene. CDR3 nucleotide sequence: TGTGCCAGCAGTTTTGCTAGCGGGAGGGAACATGAGCAGTTCTTC. The encoded protein is CASSFASGREHEQFF.

This clone was seen a single time. The chain carries TRBV5-1 and TRBJ1-1; D might be TRBD1 (6 bases). The V gene's germline CDR1 is SGHRS and CDR2 YFSETQ. This CDR3 comprises 15 residues. The V and J ends lost 3 bases and 7 bases respectively, with 19 bases between them. CDR3 nucleotides: TGCGCCAGCAGCTCACAGATGGAGCGGACAGTTGAAGCTTTCTTT. Amino acids: CASSSQMERTVEAFF.

The chain is built from TRBV6-5 and TRBJ2-7, with TRBD2 identical over 8 bases. From germline, CDR1 is MNHEY and CDR2 SVGAGI. This CDR3 spans 14 amino acids. The V gene end was trimmed by 6 bases and the J gene end by 1 base; junction bases not matched to a gene: 5. CDR3 sequence (DNA): TGTGCCAGCAGAACTAGCGGCCCTTCCTACGAGCAGTACTTC. Residues: CASRTSGPSYEQYF.

This chain links TRBV7-9 with TRBJ2-7; 9 bases match TRBD1. The germline CDR1 and CDR2 sequences are SEHNR and FQNEAQ (reference sequence). CDR3 length: 18 residues. Trimming removed 3 bases from V and 5 bases from J; junction bases left unmatched: 17. For the CDR3, the DNA is TGTGCCAGCAGCTTCCCCCTGGGACCCACAGGGGGCATCGACGAGCAGTACTTC. It is translated as CASSFPLGPTGGIDEQYF.

J is TRBJ1-2 and V is TRBV3-1 (or the pseudogene TRBV3-2); TRBD1 matches 12 bases. There are 16 residues in the CDR3. Germline V gene data show CDR1 as LGHDT and CDR2 as YNNKEL (reference sequence). With 1 base clipped from V and 3 bases from J, the junction kept 3 bases outside the gene matches. The CDR3 nucleotides are TGTGCCAGCAGCCAAGCCGGGACAGGGGGCGACTATGGCTACACCTTC. It translates to CASSQAGTGGDYGYTF.

This chain links TRBV6-5 with TRBJ1-4; tentatively, D is TRBD1 (6 bases). The CDR3 is 15 residues long. Trimming left V 6 bases short and J 4 bases short, with 15 bases between. From germline, CDR1 is MNHEY and CDR2 SVGAGI. The CDR3 reads CASRTGQNLNEKLFF. CDR3 nucleotide sequence: TGTGCCAGCAGGACTGGACAGAACCTTAATGAAAAACTGTTTTTT.

This clone appeared once. In DNA, the CDR3 is TGCGCCAGCAGTCAATCGTGGCAGGGGGGACCAGATACGCAGTATTTT. This gives the protein CASSQSWQGGPDTQYF. This rearrangement joins TRBV23-1 to TRBJ2-3, with D possibly being TRBD1 (7 bases). TRBV23-1 is recorded as an ORF, its role being uncertain. Trimming left V 0 bases short and J 4 bases short, with 14 bases between. There are 16 residues in the CDR3.

The CDR3 spells CASSLVRGANEKLFF. The CDR3, as DNA: TGTGCCAGCAGCTTAGTAAGGGGCGCAAATGAAAAACTGTTTTTT. The V call is TRBV11-2, the J call TRBJ1-4, with a possible D match to TRBD1 (5 bases). V was trimmed by 1 base and J by 5 bases, leaving 11 bases between them. This CDR3 is 15 amino acids long. The germline CDR1 and CDR2 sequences are SGHAT and FQNNGV. Full variable domain (remainder filled in from reference TRBV11-2 and TRBJ1-4): EAGVAQSPRYKIIEKRQSVAFWCNPISGHATLYWYQQILGQGPKLLIQFQNNGVVDDSQLPKDRFSAERLKGVDSTLKIQPAKLEDSAVYLCASSLVRGANEKLFFGSGTQLSVL.

The V gene is TRBV5-6, the J gene TRBJ1-1, with D unclear. The germline CDR1 and CDR2 sequences are SGHDT and YYEEEE. Between the trimmed V and J ends, which lost 3 bases and 0 bases, there was a span of 12 bases. The length of the CDR3 is 15 residues. The CDR3 sequence is CASSSRRKMNTEAFF. Written as DNA, the CDR3 is TGTGCCAGCAGCTCCCGGAGAAAAATGAACACTGAAGCTTTCTTT.

This clone was seen only a few times. The CDR3 DNA reads as TGTGCCAGCAGCCACCGCTCCGGGGGGAGAGAGACCCAGTACTTC. Encoded protein: CASSHRSGGRETQYF. V and J are TRBV28 and TRBJ2-5, with TRBD2 identical over 7 bases. After removal of 6 bases from V and 4 bases from J, the junction contained 11 bases not matched to a gene. The CDR3 contains 15 residues. CDR1 is MDHEN and CDR2 is SYDVKM in the germline V gene. The full variable domain, in which reference TRBV28 and TRBJ2-5 provide the parts outside the CDR3, is DVKVTQSSRYLVKRTGEKVFLECVQDMDHENMFWYRQDPGLGLRLIYFSYDVKMKEKGDIPEGYSVSREKKERFSLILESASTNQTSMYLCASSHRSGGRETQYFGPGTRLLVL.

The CDR3 sequence: CASSPPTRAAPGEQYF. In DNA, the CDR3 is TGTGCCAGCAGTCCTCCGACGAGGGCGGCGCCGGGCGAGCAGTACTTC. The V gene is TRBV28, the J gene TRBJ2-7; a possible D gene is TRBD2 (5 bases). Per the germline V gene, CDR1 is MDHEN and CDR2 is SYDVKM. V was cut by 5 bases and J by 6 bases, with 23 bases left in between. The CDR3 has 16 amino acids.

Worth noting for this clone: Distinct nucleotide sequences in the sample also encode this CDR3. This chain links TRBV6-5 with TRBJ1-2; 9 bases align to TRBD1. V trimming: 0 bases; J trimming: 2 bases; junction bases outside the gene matches: 1. Germline CDR1 and CDR2: MNHEY and SVGAGI. The CDR3 contains 15 residues. In DNA, the CDR3 is TGTGCCAGCAGTTACTCGACAGGGGGGAACTATGGCTACACCTTC. Protein: CASSYSTGGNYGYTF.

The J gene is TRBJ2-5, the V gene TRBV28; 8 bases line up with TRBD2. V shed 2 bases, J shed 5 bases, and the junction held 1 base outside the gene matches. The CDR3 contains 13 residues. Germline loops: CDR1 MDHEN, CDR2 SYDVKM. CDR3 sequence: CASSLRGGETQYF. In nucleotides, the CDR3 is TGTGCCAGCAGTTTACGGGGGGGGGAGACCCAGTACTTC.

This chain uses TRBV19 with TRBJ2-7, with a possible D match to TRBD2 (6 bases). Per germline, CDR1 LNHDA and CDR2 SQIVND (reference sequence). V shed 6 bases and J shed 1 base, with 13 bases lying between them. The CDR3 totals 14 residues. CDR3 residues: CASSGEEKSYEQYF. Written as DNA, the CDR3 is TGTGCCAGTAGCGGGGAGGAGAAATCCTACGAGCAGTACTTC.

The chain employs TRBV12-3 or TRBV12-4 and TRBJ1-3, with D uncertain. Trimming left V 1 base short and J 8 bases short, with 6 bases between. The length of the CDR3 is 12 residues. The DNA of the CDR3 is TGTGCCAGCAGTTTAGGTGAGGACACCATATATTTT. Translated: CASSLGEDTIYF.

This sequence joins TRBV28 and TRBJ2-7; weak D call: TRBD2 (5 bases). The V end lost 5 bases, the J end lost 1 base, and 12 bases lay between the germline ends. Germline CDR1 and CDR2: MDHEN and SYDVKM. The CDR3 runs to 14 residues. CDR3 amino acids: CASSRGYNSYEQYF. In DNA form, the CDR3 reads TGTGCCAGCAGTCGGGGATATAATTCCTACGAGCAGTACTTC.

The chain recombines TRBV27 with TRBJ1-1, with D possibly matching TRBD1 (5 bases). Trimming stripped 1 base from V and 10 bases from J, with 13 bases between. Germline V gene data show CDR1 as MNHEY and CDR2 as SMNVEV (reference sequence). CDR3 length: 13 residues. The CDR3 region is CASSLLGGARAFF. DNA for the CDR3: TGTGCCAGCAGTTTATTAGGCGGGGCGCGAGCTTTCTTT.

This rearrangement joins TRBV9 to TRBJ2-5; 9 bases line up with TRBD2. Germline V gives CDR1 SGDLS, CDR2 YYNGEE. With V trimmed by 0 bases and J by 5 bases, 2 bases remained unmatched. The length of the CDR3 is 14 residues. CDR3 coding DNA: TGTGCCAGCAGCGTAGGCGGGAGGGACGAGACCCAGTACTTC. Translating gives CASSVGGRDETQYF.

This chain uses TRBV19 with TRBJ2-1, with D maybe TRBD1 (5 bases). V was pared by 3 bases and J by 8 bases, with 11 bases between. CDR1 and CDR2 (germline): LNHDA, SQIVND (reference sequence). CDR3 size: 13 residues. DNA of the CDR3: TGTGCCAGTAGTATTCTTCAGGGTCATGAGCAGTTCTTC. This encodes CASSILQGHEQFF.

The chain is built from TRBV10-3 and TRBJ2-1; D might be TRBD2 (7 bases). The germline gives CDR1 ENHRY, CDR2 SYGVKD. This CDR3 is built from 17 residues. V was pared by 1 base and J by 5 bases, with 18 bases between. This CDR3 is CAISEWEGGGWDNEQFF. Here the CDR3 DNA reads TGTGCCATCAGTGAGTGGGAGGGAGGGGGATGGGACAATGAGCAGTTCTTC.

The chain links TRBV28 to TRBJ2-1; 7 positions match TRBD2. V lost 8 bases, J lost 3 bases, and 4 bases stayed unmatched. The CDR3 totals 13 residues. CDR1 and CDR2 from the germline V gene are MDHEN and SYDVKM. The DNA of the CDR3 is TGTGCCAGCGTAGCGGGCGTCTACAATGAGCAGTTCTTC. It is translated as CASVAGVYNEQFF.

The genes are TRBV28 and TRBJ2-1; TRBD1 aligns across 9 bases. Germline assignment: CDR1 MDHEN and CDR2 SYDVKM. With 4 bases clipped from V and 8 bases from J, the junction kept 15 bases outside the gene matches. This CDR3 has 17 amino acids. The CDR3 protein is CASSSPRTGARVYEQFF. The DNA of the CDR3 is TGTGCCAGCAGTTCACCCAGGACAGGGGCCCGAGTGTATGAGCAGTTCTTC.

The rearrangement joins TRBV2 to TRBJ2-2; 12 bases are a match to TRBD2. There are 14 residues in the CDR3. Per germline, CDR1 SNHLY and CDR2 FYNNEI. Losses at the gene ends were 6 bases for V and 5 bases for J; bases not matched to a gene: 1. The CDR3 sequence is CASRGTSGTGELFF. CDR3 coding DNA: TGTGCCAGCAGGGGGACTAGCGGGACCGGGGAGCTGTTTTTT.

The rearrangement joins TRBV13 to TRBJ2-7, with TRBD2 matching over 7 bases. Germline values: CDR1 PRHDT, CDR2 FYEKMQ (reference sequence). This CDR3 is built from 14 residues. J gave up 6 bases and V 3 bases, and 8 bases lay outside the gene matches. CDR3 in amino acids: CASSFPAGTGEQYF. The CDR3 DNA reads TGTGCCAGCAGCTTTCCAGCGGGGACGGGCGAGCAGTACTTC.

The chain joins TRBV7-2 to TRBJ1-1, with unresolved D. This CDR3 spans 14 amino acids. Germline V gene data show CDR1 as SGHTA and CDR2 as FQGNSA. V was pared by 5 bases and J by 5 bases, with 15 bases between. CDR3: CASSPRGSTTEAFF. CDR3 DNA: TGTGCCAGCAGCCCCCGGGGTTCGACGACTGAAGCTTTCTTT.

The chain uses TRBV7-2 and TRBJ1-6; 7 bases map to TRBD1. CDR3 length: 15 residues. After removal of 1 base from V and 7 bases from J, the junction contained 4 bases not matched to a gene. Germline loops: CDR1 SGHTA, CDR2 FQGNSA. This CDR3 is CASSLVTGVNSPLHF. The CDR3 DNA reads as TGTGCCAGCAGCTTAGTAACAGGGGTAAATTCACCCCTCCACTTT.